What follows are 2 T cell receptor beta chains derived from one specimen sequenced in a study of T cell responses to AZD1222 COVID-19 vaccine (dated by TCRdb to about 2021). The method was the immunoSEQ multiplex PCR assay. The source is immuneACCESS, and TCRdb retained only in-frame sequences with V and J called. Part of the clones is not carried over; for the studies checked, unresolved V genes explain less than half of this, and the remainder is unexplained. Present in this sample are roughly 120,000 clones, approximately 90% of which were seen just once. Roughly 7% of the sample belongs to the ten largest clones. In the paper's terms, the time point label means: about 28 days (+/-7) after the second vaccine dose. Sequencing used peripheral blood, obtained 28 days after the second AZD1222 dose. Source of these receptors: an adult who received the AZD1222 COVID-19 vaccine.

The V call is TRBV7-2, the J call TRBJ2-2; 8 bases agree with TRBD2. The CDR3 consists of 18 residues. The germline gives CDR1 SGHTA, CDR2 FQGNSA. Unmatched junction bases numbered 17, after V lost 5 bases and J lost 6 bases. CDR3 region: CASSVQGGRTSRAGELFF. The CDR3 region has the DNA TGTGCCAGCAGCGTCCAAGGCGGGAGGACTAGTCGAGCCGGGGAGCTGTTTTTT.

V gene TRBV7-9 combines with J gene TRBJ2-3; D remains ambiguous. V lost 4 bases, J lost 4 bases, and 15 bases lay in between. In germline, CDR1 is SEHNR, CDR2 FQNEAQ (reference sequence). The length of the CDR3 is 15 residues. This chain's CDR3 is CASSSLRFSSDTQYF. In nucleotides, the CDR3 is TGTGCCAGCAGCTCGCTACGGTTTAGTTCAGATACGCAGTATTTT.